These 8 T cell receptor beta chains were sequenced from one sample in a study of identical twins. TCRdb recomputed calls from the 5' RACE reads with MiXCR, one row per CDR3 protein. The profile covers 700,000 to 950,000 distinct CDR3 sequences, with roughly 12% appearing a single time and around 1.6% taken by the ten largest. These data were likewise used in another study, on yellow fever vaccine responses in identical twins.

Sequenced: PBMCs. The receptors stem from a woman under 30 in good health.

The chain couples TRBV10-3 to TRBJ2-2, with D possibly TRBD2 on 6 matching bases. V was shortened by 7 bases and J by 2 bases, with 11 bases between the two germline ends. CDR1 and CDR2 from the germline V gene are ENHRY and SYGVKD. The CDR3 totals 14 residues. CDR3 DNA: TGTGCCATCAATGCGCGGGACAACACCGGGGAGCTGTTTTTT. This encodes CAINARDNTGELFF.

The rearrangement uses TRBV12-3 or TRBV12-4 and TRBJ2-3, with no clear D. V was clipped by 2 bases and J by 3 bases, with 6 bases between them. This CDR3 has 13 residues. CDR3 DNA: TGTGCCAGCAGTTTACGGCAGACAGATACGCAGTATTTT. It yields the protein CASSLRQTDTQYF.

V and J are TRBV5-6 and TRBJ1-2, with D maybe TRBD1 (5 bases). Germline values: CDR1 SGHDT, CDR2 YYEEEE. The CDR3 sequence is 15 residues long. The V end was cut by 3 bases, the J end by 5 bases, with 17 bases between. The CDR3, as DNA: TGTGCCAGCAGCTCGAGGTGGACAAGTCCTTATGGCTACACCTTC. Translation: CASSSRWTSPYGYTF.

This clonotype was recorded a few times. CDR3 in DNA: TGTGCCAGCAGCGAACTTCCTAGCGGGGGGACCACAGATACGCAGTATTTT. Its protein product is CASSELPSGGTTDTQYF. The gene calls are TRBV9 and TRBJ2-3; TRBD2 agrees at 11 bases. The CDR3 loop spans 17 amino acids. The J segment lost 2 bases and the V segment lost 3 bases, leaving 8 bases of the junction unmatched. Germline V gives CDR1 SGDLS, CDR2 YYNGEE.

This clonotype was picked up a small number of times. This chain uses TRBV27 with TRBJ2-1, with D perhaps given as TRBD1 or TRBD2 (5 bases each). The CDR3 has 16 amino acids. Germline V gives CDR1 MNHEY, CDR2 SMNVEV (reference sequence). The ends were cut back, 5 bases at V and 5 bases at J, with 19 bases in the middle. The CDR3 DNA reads TGTGCCAGCAGTACAAGCCCCGGGACGCTTAACAATGAGCAGTTCTTC. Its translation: CASSTSPGTLNNEQFF.

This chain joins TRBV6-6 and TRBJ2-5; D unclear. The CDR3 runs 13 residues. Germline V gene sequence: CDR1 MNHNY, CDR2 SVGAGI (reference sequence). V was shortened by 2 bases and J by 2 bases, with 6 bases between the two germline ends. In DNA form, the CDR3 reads TGTGCCAGCAGTTACGAGGCTCAAGAGACCCAGTACTTC. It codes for CASSYEAQETQYF.

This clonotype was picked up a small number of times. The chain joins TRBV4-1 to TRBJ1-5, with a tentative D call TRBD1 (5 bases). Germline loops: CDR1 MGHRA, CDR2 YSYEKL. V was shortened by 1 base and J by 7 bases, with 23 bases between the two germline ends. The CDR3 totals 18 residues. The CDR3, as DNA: TGCGCCAGCAGCCAAGCCGGTAACAGGTTTGTTTCGGAACAGCCCCAGCATTTT. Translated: CASSQAGNRFVSEQPQHF.

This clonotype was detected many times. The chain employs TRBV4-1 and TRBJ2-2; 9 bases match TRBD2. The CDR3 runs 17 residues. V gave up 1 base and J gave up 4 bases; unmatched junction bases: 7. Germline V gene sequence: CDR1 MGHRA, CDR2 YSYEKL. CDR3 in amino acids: CASSQARLAGITGELFF. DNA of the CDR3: TGCGCCAGCAGCCAAGCCCGGCTAGCGGGGATCACCGGGGAGCTGTTTTTT.